Shown below are 21 T cell receptor beta chains from a single sample sequenced in a study of response to subunit inactivated influenza vaccine. MiXCR was run by TCRdb on the RT-PCR reads, yielding one entry per CDR3 protein. Of hundreds of thousands of distinct CDR3 sequences listed, 14% are singletons. The source material was PBMCs from blood, sampled approximately 15 days before vaccination. The receptor source for this set is a man aged 50 or older who received an inactivated influenza vaccine.

The chain carries TRBV20-1 and TRBJ2-1; the match to TRBD2 covers 11 bases. V was clipped by 1 base and J by 6 bases; unmatched bases: 2. Germline V gene data show CDR1 as DFQATT and CDR2 as SNEGSKA (reference sequence). This CDR3 is 14 amino acids long. CDR3 residues: CSARGLAGSNEQFF. Here the CDR3 DNA reads TGCAGTGCTAGAGGACTAGCGGGATCCAATGAGCAGTTCTTC.

This chain uses TRBV9 with TRBJ2-1; TRBD2 matches at 8 bases. This CDR3 comprises 16 residues. Germline CDR1 is SGDLS and CDR2 is YYNGEE. Trimming took 6 bases from V and 3 from J; bases not matched to a gene: 11. CDR3 nucleotide sequence: TGTGCCAGCAACGGGGGTATAGCGGGAAGCTACAATGAGCAGTTCTTC. It translates to CASNGGIAGSYNEQFF.

The gene calls are TRBV13 and TRBJ1-1; TRBD1 is a possible D gene (6 bases). The CDR3 has 14 residues. V was trimmed by 6 bases and J by 4 bases, leaving 15 bases between them. From germline, CDR1 is PRHDT and CDR2 FYEKMQ (reference sequence). The CDR3 coding sequence is TGTGCCAGCAGACAACAGGGTATTAGCACTGAAGCTTTCTTT. This gives the protein CASRQQGISTEAFF.

This chain connects TRBV6-5 to TRBJ2-5, with TRBD1 identical over 10 bases. This CDR3 spans 15 amino acids. Germline V gene sequence: CDR1 MNHEY, CDR2 SVGAGI. The V and J ends lost 4 bases and 5 bases, in that order; junction bases with no gene match: 7. The CDR3 region has the DNA TGTGCCAGCAGTTTTGGGACAGGGGTTTTGGAGACCCAGTACTTC. It codes for CASSFGTGVLETQYF.

This rearrangement joins TRBV4-2 to TRBJ2-2; the D gene could be TRBD1 or TRBD2 (5 bases each). V was shortened by 0 bases and J by 4 bases, with 9 bases between the two germline ends. The CDR3 extends over 15 amino acids. Germline CDR1 is LGHNA and CDR2 is YNFKEQ. The CDR3 is CASSQETGPTGELFF. CDR3 in DNA: TGTGCCAGCAGCCAAGAAACGGGGCCCACCGGGGAGCTGTTTTTT.

In its sample, this clonotype was seen a few times. The V gene is TRBV11-2, the J gene TRBJ1-1, with D unclear. Germline V gives CDR1 SGHAT, CDR2 FQNNGV. This CDR3 has 13 amino acids. V shed 3 bases and J shed 5 bases, with 10 bases lying between them. The CDR3 nucleotides are TGTGCCAGCAGCTTGATAGACGGGACTGAAGCTTTCTTT. Encoded protein: CASSLIDGTEAFF.

The chain employs TRBV6-5 and TRBJ1-2; D call uncertain. The germline V gene encodes CDR1 MNHEY and CDR2 SVGAGI. With 4 bases removed from V and 6 bases from J, the gap between germline ends came to 12 bases. The CDR3 totals 13 residues. CDR3 nucleotides: TGTGCCAGCAGTTCCCTCTTCGGGGATGGCTACACCTTC. Its translation: CASSSLFGDGYTF.

CDR3 residues: CATSKVAAGNTEAFF. In DNA, the CDR3 is TGTGCCACCAGTAAAGTGGCTGCAGGGAACACTGAAGCTTTCTTT. The chain joins TRBV15 to TRBJ1-1, with no clear D. The CDR3 extends over 15 amino acids. The V gene lost 6 bases and the J gene lost 1 base, with 15 bases spanning the gap. Germline V gene data show CDR1 as LNHNV and CDR2 as YYDKDF (reference sequence).

The genes are TRBV20-1 and TRBJ2-7; 11 positions agree with TRBD1. V was pared by 5 bases and J by 7 bases, with 10 bases of the junction left unmatched. The CDR3 runs to 14 residues. Germline V gene lookup returns CDR1 DFQATT and CDR2 SNEGSKA (reference sequence). The CDR3 bases are TGCAGTGCTTTCTACGGACAGGGGGCAGGGGAGCAGTACTTC. It codes for CSAFYGQGAGEQYF.

This clonotype appeared a few times. The J gene is TRBJ1-3, the V gene TRBV27; the D gene is possibly TRBD1 (6 bases). This CDR3 comprises 13 residues. The germline gives CDR1 MNHEY, CDR2 SMNVEV (reference sequence). The germline V and J ends were trimmed by 5 bases and 4 bases, with 9 bases remaining between them. For the CDR3, the DNA is TGTGCCAGCAGTACAGGGTTCGGAAACACCATATATTTT. This encodes CASSTGFGNTIYF.

The table lists this clonotype with a few counts. The rearrangement uses TRBV7-2 and TRBJ1-2; D remains ambiguous. Germline CDR1 is SGHTA and CDR2 is FQGNSA. The CDR3 sequence is 12 residues long. The V gene lost 3 bases and the J gene lost 6 bases, with 8 bases spanning the gap. The CDR3 is CASSFLGDGYTF. The CDR3 bases are TGTGCCAGCAGCTTTTTGGGAGATGGCTACACCTTC.

The rearrangement uses TRBV20-1 and TRBJ2-7; D might be TRBD2 (6 bases). V was pared by 6 bases and J by 2 bases, with 14 bases between. CDR3 length equals 13 residues. Germline CDR1 is DFQATT and CDR2 is SNEGSKA (reference sequence). Here the CDR3 DNA reads TGCAGTGCCAAAAGCGGGTTAACCTACGAGCAGTACTTC. Residues: CSAKSGLTYEQYF.

The rearrangement links TRBV10-3 to TRBJ1-6; possible D gene TRBD1, 5 bases. Germline CDR1 ENHRY, CDR2 SYGVKD. Trimming took 6 bases from V and 9 from J, leaving 12 bases between them. The length of the CDR3 is 13 residues. The CDR3: CAISTGTSSPLHF. CDR3 in DNA: TGTGCCATCAGCACCGGGACCTCTTCACCCCTCCACTTT.

This clonotype occurred a few times. The CDR3 protein is CASSWGKGLQETQYF. CDR3 bases: TGTGCCAGTAGTTGGGGCAAGGGTTTGCAAGAGACCCAGTACTTC. The chain combines TRBV19 with TRBJ2-5, with D possibly being TRBD1 (5 bases). CDR3 length: 15 residues. CDR1 is LNHDA, CDR2 SQIVND, per germline (reference sequence). The V end was cut by 5 bases, the J end by 2 bases, with 15 bases between.

This chain connects TRBV5-4 to TRBJ1-3; D is unresolved. The CDR3 loop spans 14 amino acids. Germline loops: CDR1 SGHNT, CDR2 YYREEE (reference sequence). Trimming removed 9 bases from V and 0 bases from J, with 13 bases in between. The chain's CDR3 is CATGQAASGNTIYF. CDR3 sequence (DNA): TGTGCCACCGGTCAGGCAGCCTCTGGAAACACCATATATTTT.

This clonotype has ten or more counts. The V and J genes are TRBV4-3 and TRBJ2-5; possible D gene TRBD1, 7 bases. V gave up 3 bases and J gave up 3 bases, with 14 bases separating them. CDR1 and CDR2 (germline): LGHNA, YSLEER. The CDR3 covers 15 residues. The CDR3 DNA follows: TGCGCCAGCAGCCACCAGGGGGGTTCTAAAGAGACCCAGTACTTC. It encodes CASSHQGGSKETQYF.

This chain links TRBV10-3 with TRBJ2-3; 8 positions agree with TRBD1. The CDR3 consists of 16 residues. J was trimmed by 0 bases and V by 5 bases; bases with no gene match: 7. Germline loops: CDR1 ENHRY, CDR2 SYGVKD. The CDR3 loop reads CAISWTGPESTDTQYF. In DNA, the CDR3 is TGTGCCATCAGTTGGACAGGGCCAGAGAGCACAGATACGCAGTATTTT.

The chain has TRBV4-2 and TRBJ1-5; 11 bases match TRBD1. The length of the CDR3 is 16 residues. Germline V gene lookup returns CDR1 LGHNA and CDR2 YNFKEQ. The junction had 4 bases not matched to a gene; V was cut back by 1 base and J by 5 bases. CDR3 bases: TGTGCCAGCAGCCAAGTGCGGACAGGGGGCGATCAGCCCCAGCATTTT. Amino acid sequence: CASSQVRTGGDQPQHF.

The chain is built from TRBV5-1 and TRBJ1-2; 9 positions match TRBD1. Per germline, CDR1 SGHRS and CDR2 YFSETQ. After removal of 3 bases from V and 4 bases from J, the junction contained 7 bases not matched to a gene. This CDR3 contains 15 residues. CDR3 sequence reads: CASSSTGQGVYGYTF. DNA of the CDR3: TGCGCCAGCAGCTCGACGGGACAGGGCGTCTATGGCTACACCTTC.

This chain joins TRBV6-1 and TRBJ2-3; D remains ambiguous. V was clipped by 6 bases and J by 0 bases, with 10 bases between them. CDR3 size: 14 residues. From germline, CDR1 is MNHNS and CDR2 SASEGT. The CDR3 DNA reads TGTGCCAGCAGCTCCCGGGCTAGCACAGATACGCAGTATTTT. Translated, it gives CASSSRASTDTQYF.

This clonotype was observed many times. V usage is TRBV7-6 and J usage is TRBJ2-7; 10 nucleotides agree with TRBD1. CDR3 length: 16 amino acids. Germline CDR1 reads SGHVS; CDR2 reads FNYEAQ. With V trimmed by 5 bases and J by 3 bases, 10 bases remained unmatched. The chain's CDR3 is CASSQTKGQGDYEQYF. DNA of the CDR3: TGTGCCAGCAGCCAAACAAAAGGACAGGGGGACTACGAGCAGTACTTC.